A single sample gave rise to the 15 T cell receptor beta chains below, sequenced in a study of T cells expressing NK-cell markers (dated by TCRdb to about 2020). Library generation was performed with 5' RACE. Sequencing was performed on an Illumina HiSeq 2000. Following reprocessing of the reads by TCRdb, the data hold one row per CDR3 protein sequence and no DNA is available. The sample has hundreds of thousands of distinct CDR3 sequences on record. Approximately 3.5% of the sample goes to the ten largest clones. Sequencing was done on a sample of blood T cells: a sorted CD56 or NKG2C T cell subset, CD4+ or CD8+ T cells, or bulk PBMC T cells (not recorded which). All receptors derive from a man younger than 30 in good health. Donor details come from another sample of the same person, matched by shared clones.

The rearrangement uses TRBV9 and TRBJ2-5; TCRdb's D call, TRBD1, is unchecked because there is no DNA. This CDR3 contains 15 residues. Germline V gene sequence: CDR1 SGDLS, CDR2 YYNGEE. CDR3 amino acids: CASSTGRRMEETQYF.

The chain links TRBV12-3 or TRBV12-4 to TRBJ2-1; TCRdb returns TRBD2, unconfirmable since there is no DNA. CDR3 length equals 12 residues. The CDR3 is CASSGSLAEQFF.

V gene TRBV5-4 combines with J gene TRBJ2-5; no DNA is available, so the TRBD1 call from TCRdb remains unchecked. The germline V gene has CDR1 SGHNT and CDR2 YYREEE (reference sequence). The CDR3 is made up of 14 amino acids. The CDR3 reads CASSRRDYQETQYF. Full variable domain (outside the CDR3, taken from reference TRBV5-4 and TRBJ2-5): ETGVTQSPTHLIKTRGQQVTLRCSSQSGHNTVSWYQQALGQGPQFIFQYYREEENGRGNFPPRFSGLQFPNYSSELNVNALELDDSALYLCASSRRDYQETQYFGPGTRLLVL.

This chain connects TRBV19 to TRBJ2-6; the D gene TCRdb calls, TRBD1, cannot be checked with no DNA. The germline V gene has CDR1 LNHDA and CDR2 SQIVND (reference sequence). The CDR3 consists of 16 residues. CDR3 sequence reads: CASSDRGGREANVLTF.

The chain has TRBV29-1 and TRBJ2-7; TCRdb reports TRBD2, a call that lacks DNA to check it against. The CDR3 length is 15 residues. Germline V gene sequence: CDR1 SQVTM, CDR2 ANQGSEA. CDR3 in amino acids: CSVKPNSGRAHEQYF.

The chain links TRBV6-6 to TRBJ2-2. The germline V gene encodes CDR1 MNHNY and CDR2 SVGAGI (reference sequence). The CDR3 length is 12 residues. CDR3 protein: CASSKNTGELFF.

This chain joins TRBV15 and TRBJ2-5; TCRdb names TRBD2, which stays unverified in the absence of DNA. Germline values: CDR1 LNHNV, CDR2 YYDKDF (reference sequence). CDR3 length: 16 amino acids. CDR3 residues: CATSRRTSGSGETQYF.

The CDR3 is CASSLMATVNEQFF. This chain uses TRBV12-3 or TRBV12-4 with TRBJ2-1. The CDR3 sequence is 14 residues long.

V is TRBV11-3 and J is TRBJ2-1; TCRdb calls TRBD2, which cannot be checked without DNA. Germline V CDR1 and CDR2: SGHNT, YENEEA. This CDR3 region has 14 residues. This CDR3 reads CASSTVGGRNEQFF.

The chain has TRBV6-2 or TRBV6-3 and TRBJ2-1; TCRdb proposes TRBD2, but this gene call is untestable without DNA. Germline lookup yields CDR1 MNHEY and CDR2 SVGEGT. This CDR3 is built from 16 residues. The CDR3 here is CASRDRAGRGDNEQFF.

CDR3 region: CASSTGSLRRQYF. The chain combines TRBV6-1 with TRBJ2-7; lacking DNA, the TRBD1 call made by TCRdb goes unchecked. This CDR3 is 13 amino acids long. The germline CDR1 and CDR2 sequences are MNHNS and SASEGT.

The chain carries TRBV29-1 and TRBJ2-1; TCRdb reports TRBD1, a call that lacks DNA to check it against. Germline V gene data show CDR1 as SQVTM and CDR2 as ANQGSEA. The CDR3 loop spans 13 amino acids. Here the CDR3 reads CSVFRPCYNEQFF.

The chain carries TRBV11-2 and TRBJ2-7; no DNA is available, so the TRBD1 call from TCRdb remains unchecked. The CDR3 is made up of 15 amino acids. Germline V gene sequence: CDR1 SGHAT, CDR2 FQNNGV. CDR3 region: CASSLGAGFSYEQYF.

The rearrangement links TRBV7-2 to TRBJ2-3; no DNA is available, so the TRBD1 call from TCRdb remains unchecked. This CDR3 has 16 residues. Germline V gene sequence: CDR1 SGHTA, CDR2 FQGNSA. The chain's CDR3 is CASSPGQLRTTDTQYF.

This chain connects TRBV4-2 to TRBJ2-3; TCRdb's D gene call, TRBD2, goes unchecked for lack of DNA. CDR3 length equals 16 residues. Germline CDR1 LGHNA, CDR2 YNFKEQ. The chain's CDR3 is CASRGTGTSGTDTQYF.